This record covers a single T cell receptor (beta chain). Its binding antigen is unknown. No clone much larger than this one lies a single base away; base qualities are absent. TCRbeta CDR3 regions were amplified from genomic DNA by means of the immunoSEQ Assay, a bias-controlled multiplex PCR. In the authors' own workflow: The number of nucleated cells in each sample was estimated from the amplification of reference gene primers within the assay. Sequence reads were collapsed and filtered to measure the absolute abundance of every unique TCRbeta CDR3 rearrangement. For each sample, productive Simpson clonality was calculated as the square root of Simpson's diversity index over productive rearrangements. TCRdb mirrors the immuneACCESS table, restricted to in-frame sequences. Some clones are absent from its copies; in checked studies, under half trace to an unresolved V gene, and the reason for the others is unknown. D and trimming were read from the DNA, whereas the V and J calls and clone size are those reported in that table. The sample contains some 110,000 clones, 80% to 85% of them found a single time. The top ten constitute over 15% of the sample.

Collaborating institutions collected whole blood in K2EDTA tubes following their own protocols. Collaborator samples were shipped for TCRbeta analysis as frozen whole blood, isolated PBMCs, or DNA extracted from either sample type. The cysteine opens and the phenylalanine closes a CDR3 of 16 amino acids. Only the CDR3 region is kept as DNA, spanning 48 bases read in frame from base 1. The germline V gene sets CDR1 to MNHEY and CDR2 to SVGAGI. Between the V and J ends, shortened by 0 bases and 2 bases respectively, the junction contains 11 bases. The sample originates from a study of blood T cell repertoires in COVID-19 (TCRdb year 2020). Regarding the complete study: Samples covering the acute and convalescent phases of COVID-19 were provided by collaborators in the United States, Italy and Spain. A de-identified subject ID, COVID-19 status, age in years and sex were almost always included in the sample metadata. Where available, HLA class I and class II types were obtained from metadata supplied by the sample provider rather than from assay-based typing. The prospective study material was composed of cDNA or gDNA derived from T cells, B-cell-depleted T cells, or PBMCs. The repertoires were released in a freely available public database meant as a resource for research on the immune response to SARS-CoV-2. The dataset comprised deeply sampled blood TCRbeta repertoires from subjects exposed to, actively infected with, or recovered from COVID-19. Samples came from the ongoing ImmuneRACE study (first 160 participants) plus 1,254 subjects from 6 global collaborators.

Study-level results and caveats: The amount of clinical and demographic metadata varied by source and participant and was provided uncurated.

The rearrangement combines TRBV6-5 with TRBJ1-3, with no confident D gene call. Source material: peripheral blood. The TCR sequence derives from a woman at least 80 years old with acute or convalescent COVID-19. The CDR3 region reads CASSYSRGETGNTIYF. The DNA is as follows: TGTGCCAGCAGTTACTCCCGCGGGGAGACTGGAAACACCATATATTTT.